The 27 T cell receptor beta chains presented below share a single source sample, sequenced in a study of T cells in Graves' hyperthyroidism and ophthalmopathy. The source material, RNA transcripts, was used to amplify TCR beta CDR3 regions. HTBI primers drove first-round RT-PCR of the TCR CDR3. TCRdb recomputed calls from the multiplex PCR reads with MiXCR, one row per CDR3 protein. The sample shows roughly 740,000 distinct CDR3 sequences, 16% of them seen only once. The sequenced material came from blood. These receptors all come from a man aged 18 to 30 with Graves' hyperthyroidism.

J is TRBJ2-5 and V is TRBV4-1; D might be TRBD2 (6 bases). The CDR3 sequence is 16 residues long. Trimming stripped 3 bases from V and 5 bases from J, with 19 bases between. The germline V gene encodes CDR1 MGHRA and CDR2 YSYEKL. This CDR3 is CASSHGRGGEAETQYF. The CDR3 DNA sequence: TGCGCCAGCAGCCATGGACGTGGAGGGGAAGCGGAGACCCAGTACTTC.

V is TRBV4-2 and J is TRBJ2-1; TRBD2 matches 7 bases. V shed 0 bases and J 0 bases; nucleotides not matched to a gene: 5. CDR1 is LGHNA, CDR2 YNFKEQ, per germline. This CDR3 is built from 17 residues. This chain's CDR3 is CASSQDWGGSSYNEQFF. In nucleotides, the CDR3 is TGTGCCAGCAGCCAAGATTGGGGGGGGTCCTCCTACAATGAGCAGTTCTTC.

V and J are TRBV27 and TRBJ2-7; tentatively, D is TRBD1 or TRBD2 (5 bases each). The CDR3 consists of 15 residues. V shed 0 bases and J shed 3 bases, with 12 bases lying between them. Germline loops: CDR1 MNHEY, CDR2 SMNVEV (reference sequence). The CDR3 coding sequence is TGTGCCAGCAGTTTATCGGGGCACGGGGTCTACGAGCAGTACTTC. Translated: CASSLSGHGVYEQYF.

This clonotype was found many times. The V and J genes are TRBV27 and TRBJ2-1; 7 bases are shared with TRBD2. Losses at the gene ends were 7 bases for V and 0 bases for J; bases not matched to a gene: 9. Per germline, CDR1 MNHEY and CDR2 SMNVEV (reference sequence). CDR3 length: 16 residues. The CDR3 DNA reads as TGTGCCAGCACCCAATTAGGGGACTACTCCTACAATGAGCAGTTCTTC. Its protein product is CASTQLGDYSYNEQFF.

Only a few counts were recorded for this clonotype. V gene TRBV19 combines with J gene TRBJ2-7; TRBD2 agrees at 12 bases. V lost 10 bases, J lost 6 bases, and 7 bases stayed unmatched. The CDR3 is 13 amino acids. CDR1 and CDR2 (germline): LNHDA, SQIVND (reference sequence). CDR3 nucleotide sequence: TGTGCCACCCGACTAGCGGGAGATGTCGAGCAGTACTTC. Encoded protein: CATRLAGDVEQYF.

J is TRBJ2-2 and V is TRBV6-2 or TRBV6-3; possible D gene TRBD1, 5 bases. The ends were cut back, 6 bases at V and 7 bases at J, with 18 bases in the middle. Per germline, CDR1 MNHEY and CDR2 SVGEGT. The CDR3 is made up of 15 amino acids. CDR3 protein: CASSSTPQGRGELFF. The CDR3 DNA follows: TGTGCCAGCAGCTCTACCCCCCAGGGTCGCGGGGAGCTGTTTTTT.

The table lists this clonotype with many counts. The chain has TRBV12-3 or TRBV12-4 and TRBJ2-5; D perhaps matches TRBD2 (6 bases). The CDR3 covers 14 residues. Trimming took 3 bases from V and 4 from J, leaving 12 bases between them. As DNA, the CDR3 is TGTGCCAGCAGTTTGATGGGAGGCCCAGAGACCCAGTACTTC. Its protein product is CASSLMGGPETQYF.

About this clonotype itself: Its ends do not fully match the called genes, so a read error is possible. This rearrangement joins TRBV9 to TRBJ2-1, with 7 bases that match TRBD2. Per the germline V gene, CDR1 is SGDLS and CDR2 is YYNGEE. There are 15 residues in the CDR3. The CDR3 sequence is CVSSVGLAVNNEQFF. DNA of the CDR3: TGTGTCAGCAGCGTCGGGCTAGCGGTAAACAATGAGCAGTTCTTC.

In the case of this clonotype: One junction end does not reproduce the germline sequence, and a read error may be involved. The chain couples TRBV6-2 or TRBV6-3 to TRBJ2-1, with D perhaps matching TRBD2 (5 bases). The CDR3 consists of 12 residues. Germline CDR1 is MNHEY and CDR2 is SVGEGT. DNA for the CDR3: TGTGCCAGCAGTTACTCCGGAGGTGAGCAGCTCTTC. Amino acids: CASSYSGGEQLF.

This clonotype was counted many times. The genes are TRBV2 and TRBJ2-5, with D hard to call. CDR3 length equals 15 residues. From germline, CDR1 is SNHLY and CDR2 FYNNEI. V shed 3 bases and J shed 4 bases, with 15 bases lying between them. The CDR3 nucleotides read TGTGCCAGCAGTGACCCCCCGCCAGGACGAGAGACCCAGTACTTC. This translates into CASSDPPPGRETQYF.

The chain couples TRBV6-1 to TRBJ2-7; 8 nucleotides agree with TRBD2. The junction had 7 bases not matched to a gene; V was cut back by 5 bases and J by 4 bases. Looked up from germline, CDR1 is MNHNS and CDR2 is SASEGT. The CDR3 spans 14 residues. As DNA, the CDR3 is TGTGCCAGCAGTCCTCGGGAGGGCGGGTACGAGCAGTACTTC. Protein sequence: CASSPREGGYEQYF.

This clonotype was observed at least ten times. The V call is TRBV12-3 or TRBV12-4, the J call TRBJ2-7; 9 bases are shared with TRBD2. The V segment lost 3 bases and the J segment 5 bases; nucleotides outside the gene matches: 8. This CDR3 has 15 residues. As DNA, the CDR3 is TGTGCCAGCAGTTTGAGGGCGGGAGGGCTCAACGAGCAGTACTTC. Amino acids: CASSLRAGGLNEQYF.

This clonotype has ten or more counts. V is TRBV2 and J is TRBJ2-4, with D possibly being TRBD1 (7 bases). CDR3 length equals 15 residues. The V end lost 4 bases, the J end lost 8 bases, and 18 bases lay between the germline ends. Germline CDR1 SNHLY, CDR2 FYNNEI. This chain's CDR3 is CASSAVQGVADIQYF. The CDR3 region has the DNA TGTGCCAGCAGTGCGGTCCAGGGGGTAGCGGACATTCAGTACTTC.

This clonotype was picked up many times. V and J are TRBV2 and TRBJ1-1; D gene unclear. Germline lookup yields CDR1 SNHLY and CDR2 FYNNEI. The CDR3 runs 13 residues. The V end was cut by 7 bases, the J end by 0 bases, with 9 bases between. In DNA form, the CDR3 reads TGTGCCAGCACCACAGACATGAACACTGAAGCTTTCTTT. This encodes CASTTDMNTEAFF. Based on the CDR3 plus reference TRBV2 and TRBJ1-1, the full variable domain is EPEVTQTPSHQVTQMGQEVILRCVPISNHLYFYWYRQILGQKVEFLVSFYNNEISEKSEIFDDQFSVERPDGSNFTLKIRSTKLEDSAMYFCASTTDMNTEAFFGQGTRLTVV.

With respect to this clonotype: The junction and the germline gene differ at one end; a read error may be behind it. J is TRBJ2-1 and V is TRBV27; 9 bases align to TRBD2. CDR1 MNHEY and CDR2 SMNVEV come from the germline V gene (reference sequence). The CDR3 sequence is 15 residues long. CDR3 bases: TGTGCCAGCAGAGTTTTAGCGGGAGTAAAAAATGGGCAGTTCTTC. Encoded protein: CASRVLAGVKNGQFF.

The table lists this clonotype with a few counts. This chain links TRBV18 with TRBJ2-5; D gene uncertain. V was pared by 2 bases and J by 2 bases, with 6 bases between. From germline, CDR1 is KGHSH and CDR2 LQKENI. The CDR3 sequence is 13 residues long. The CDR3 DNA sequence: TGTGCCAGCTCACCAAACGGACAAGAGACCCAGTACTTC. This encodes CASSPNGQETQYF.

This clonotype was found a few times. The genes are TRBV18 and TRBJ2-1; 9 nucleotides align to TRBD2. Unmatched junction bases numbered 0, after V lost 0 bases and J lost 0 bases. CDR1 KGHSH and CDR2 LQKENI come from the germline V gene. The CDR3 length is 16 residues. The CDR3 sequence is CASSPPRGGSYNEQFF. Here the CDR3 DNA reads TGTGCCAGCTCACCACCGCGGGGGGGCTCCTACAATGAGCAGTTCTTC.

V and J are TRBV7-6 and TRBJ2-1; 9 positions agree with TRBD2. CDR3 size: 16 residues. Germline V gene data show CDR1 as SGHVS and CDR2 as FNYEAQ. The J segment lost 1 base and the V segment lost 2 bases, leaving 3 bases of the junction unmatched. CDR3 region: CASSLRGRVSYNEQFF. The CDR3, as DNA: TGTGCCAGCAGCTTACGCGGGAGGGTATCCTACAATGAGCAGTTCTTC.

This clonotype has a count of ten or more. The chain uses TRBV5-5 and TRBJ2-1; no reliable D call. The germline gives CDR1 SGHKS, CDR2 YYEKEE (reference sequence). Trimming removed 6 bases at V and 7 bases at J, with 8 bases between. This CDR3 spans 11 amino acids. CDR3 nucleotides: TGTGCCAGCAACATAGGGAATGAGCAGTTCTTC. Its protein product is CASNIGNEQFF.

This clonotype was observed many times. The chain is built from TRBV6-1 and TRBJ1-2; 8 bases are shared with TRBD1. The V and J ends lost 9 bases and 4 bases, in that order; junction bases with no gene match: 4. The germline V gene has CDR1 MNHNS and CDR2 SASEGT. The CDR3 runs 12 residues. The CDR3 DNA follows: TGTGCCAGTCGACAGGGGCTCTATGGCTACACCTTC. Protein sequence: CASRQGLYGYTF.

This clonotype was recorded a few times. The rearrangement joins TRBV24-1 to TRBJ1-2; 7 bases align to TRBD1. The CDR3 is 13 amino acids. Germline CDR1 reads KGHDR; CDR2 reads SFDVKD. J was trimmed by 9 bases and V by 3 bases; bases with no gene match: 6. CDR3 sequence (DNA): TGTGCCACCAGTGATCTGACAGGGTACAGCTACACCTTC. Protein: CATSDLTGYSYTF.

J is TRBJ2-5 and V is TRBV5-4; 8 bases fit TRBD1. This CDR3 spans 15 amino acids. Germline values: CDR1 SGHNT, CDR2 YYREEE (reference sequence). V lost 2 bases and J lost 0; bases outside the gene matches: 3. CDR3 nucleotide sequence: TGTGCCAGCAGCTTCGGACAGGGCTACCAAGAGACCCAGTACTTC. It translates to CASSFGQGYQETQYF. The entire variable domain, with the rest obtained from reference TRBV5-4 and TRBJ2-5, is as follows: ETGVTQSPTHLIKTRGQQVTLRCSSQSGHNTVSWYQQALGQGPQFIFQYYREEENGRGNFPPRFSGLQFPNYSSELNVNALELDDSALYLCASSFGQGYQETQYFGPGTRLLVL.

This clonotype was found many times. V usage is TRBV12-3 or TRBV12-4 and J usage is TRBJ2-5, with 7 positions matching TRBD2. The V segment lost 4 bases and the J segment 4 bases; nucleotides outside the gene matches: 12. The CDR3 extends over 16 amino acids. The CDR3 is CASSSQLAPGGETQYF. For the CDR3, the DNA is TGTGCCAGCAGTTCCCAACTAGCGCCCGGGGGAGAGACCCAGTACTTC.

The CDR3 loop is CASSTSGGGELFF. CDR3 DNA sequence: TGTGCCAGCAGTACTAGCGGGGGCGGGGAGCTGTTTTTT. V usage is TRBV28 and J usage is TRBJ2-2, with 11 positions matching TRBD2. Germline CDR1 MDHEN, CDR2 SYDVKM. The CDR3 sequence is 13 residues long. After removal of 5 bases from V and 7 bases from J, the junction contained 0 bases not matched to a gene.

This clonotype was observed many times. The chain uses TRBV2 and TRBJ1-3; D perhaps matches TRBD1 (5 bases). The CDR3 is made up of 15 amino acids. Germline V gene lookup returns CDR1 SNHLY and CDR2 FYNNEI. The V gene lost 3 bases and the J gene lost 7 bases, with 16 bases spanning the gap. The CDR3 spells CASSEAPGGGNTIYF. The DNA for the CDR3 is TGTGCCAGCAGTGAGGCGCCCGGTGGGGGGAACACCATATATTTT.

The CDR3 DNA follows: TGTGCCAGCAGCTTAGTGGGGACGGAGAGCAATCAGCCCCAGCATTTT. Encoded protein: CASSLVGTESNQPQHF. The chain carries TRBV7-2 and TRBJ1-5; TRBD1 might be the D (5 bases). Looked up from germline, CDR1 is SGHTA and CDR2 is FQGNSA. Trimming took off 1 base at V and 1 base at J, with 11 bases between the two ends. This CDR3 is built from 16 residues.

The chain has TRBV14 and TRBJ1-4, with D perhaps matching TRBD1 (6 bases). The V and J ends lost 1 base and 5 bases respectively, with 26 bases between them. The length of the CDR3 is 20 residues. Germline loops: CDR1 SGHDN, CDR2 FVKESK. The CDR3 loop is CASSQVTTGTLIWGNEKLFF. DNA for the CDR3: TGTGCCAGCAGCCAAGTTACGACCGGGACACTCATCTGGGGGAATGAAAAACTGTTTTTT.